Listed here are 30 T cell receptor beta chains from one sample, sequenced in a study of T cells in Graves' hyperthyroidism and ophthalmopathy. Amplification of TCR beta CDR3 regions used RNA as the template. HTBI primers drove first-round RT-PCR of the TCR CDR3. TCRdb re-derived calls from the multiplex PCR reads in MiXCR, one entry per CDR3 protein. The sample contains some 600,000 distinct CDR3 sequences, about 15% of which appear only once. Specimen: blood. Source of these receptors: a woman aged 25-40 years with Graves' hyperthyroidism that later progressed to Graves' ophthalmopathy.

This clonotype was seen repeatedly, ten times or more. J is TRBJ2-3 and V is TRBV28; D is tentatively TRBD1 or TRBD2 (6 bases each). V lost 6 bases to trimming and J lost 1 base, with 17 bases between them. The germline V gene has CDR1 MDHEN and CDR2 SYDVKM. CDR3 length: 16 amino acids. CDR3 in amino acids: CASSPQYREGTDTQYF. Written as DNA, the CDR3 is TGTGCCAGCAGCCCTCAGTACAGGGAGGGCACAGATACGCAGTATTTT.

This clonotype was seen repeatedly, ten times or more. The chain combines TRBV12-3 or TRBV12-4 with TRBJ2-4; D gene unclear. The CDR3 extends over 15 amino acids. Deletions cut 3 bases from V and 0 bases from J, with 9 bases between. CDR3 sequence reads: CASSFFNIAKNIQYF. The CDR3 DNA is TGTGCCAGCAGTTTTTTTAATATAGCCAAAAACATTCAGTACTTC.

The sample holds many counts of this clonotype. CDR3 region: CAWSVPGGYGYTF. CDR3 DNA: TGTGCCTGGAGTGTTCCTGGCGGCTATGGCTACACCTTC. The J gene is TRBJ1-2, the V gene TRBV30, with D unclear. The ends were cut back, 0 bases at V and 4 bases at J, with 9 bases in the middle. Germline V gene data show CDR1 as GTSNPN and CDR2 as SVGIG (reference sequence). The CDR3 contains 13 residues.

This clonotype was observed at least ten times. The chain is built from TRBV28 and TRBJ2-7, with a possible D match to TRBD2 (6 bases). CDR1 and CDR2 from the germline V gene are MDHEN and SYDVKM. The CDR3 loop spans 15 amino acids. Trimming left V 1 base short and J 4 bases short, with 14 bases between. CDR3 nucleotides: TGTGCCAGCAGTTTATATGCGGGACCACTATACGAGCAGTACTTC. Translated, it gives CASSLYAGPLYEQYF.

This clonotype was found a few times. This chain uses TRBV6-6 with TRBJ2-2; 12 bases agree with TRBD2. Germline V CDR1 and CDR2: MNHNY, SVGAGI (reference sequence). The CDR3 totals 17 residues. V lost 2 bases and J lost 4; bases outside the gene matches: 5. The DNA for the CDR3 is TGTGCCAGCAGTTACCTAACTAGCGGGAGGTTCACCGGGGAGCTGTTTTTT. Translated: CASSYLTSGRFTGELFF.

The CDR3 protein is CSGSSGVKYEQYF. The CDR3 region has the DNA TGCAGTGGGAGTAGCGGGGTAAAATACGAGCAGTACTTC. The V and J genes are TRBV20-1 and TRBJ2-7; 8 bases agree with TRBD2. Germline V gene sequence: CDR1 DFQATT, CDR2 SNEGSKA (reference sequence). CDR3 length equals 13 residues. The ends lost 7 bases at V and 4 bases at J; junction bases unmatched: 9.

This clonotype was seen at least ten times. The rearrangement uses TRBV6-2 or TRBV6-3 and TRBJ1-4, with D tentatively TRBD1 (5 bases). The CDR3 sequence is 13 residues long. V shed 7 bases and J shed 6 bases, with 12 bases lying between them. Germline CDR1 and CDR2: MNHEY and SVGEGT. DNA for the CDR3: TGTGCCAGCACTCGGGACGCGGATGAAAAACTGTTTTTT. It translates to CASTRDADEKLFF.

The table lists this clonotype with a count of one. A read error may be the cause here, since a much bigger clone is one base away. This sequence joins TRBV20-1 and TRBJ2-3; no reliable D call. The CDR3 runs to 12 residues. The ends were cut back, 2 bases at V and 2 bases at J, with 5 bases in the middle. Germline-derived CDR1 and CDR2 are DFQATT and SNEGSKA (reference sequence). The CDR3 DNA follows: TGCAGTGCTAGAACTGCCACAGATACGCAGTATTTT. Translated: CSARTATDTQYF.

There are many counts of this clonotype. CDR3 coding DNA: TGTGCCAGCAGCCCTGGGACAGGGATAAATGAAAAACTGTTTTTT. It translates to CASSPGTGINEKLFF. This chain uses TRBV7-8 with TRBJ1-4; TRBD1 matches at 9 bases. This CDR3 is 15 amino acids long. Germline CDR1 and CDR2: SGHVS and FQNEAQ. With V trimmed by 5 bases and J by 5 bases, 6 bases remained unmatched.

The V and J genes are TRBV7-9 and TRBJ2-5; D possibly matches TRBD1 or TRBD2 (5 bases each). V was clipped by 5 bases and J by 4 bases, with 23 bases between them. Germline V gene data show CDR1 as SEHNR and CDR2 as FQNEAQ (reference sequence). The CDR3 length is 17 residues. CDR3: CASSPRGNSPGRETQYF. CDR3 nucleotides: TGTGCCAGCAGCCCCCGGGGCAACAGCCCGGGTAGAGAGACCCAGTACTTC.

The table lists this clonotype with a few counts. The genes are TRBV4-3 and TRBJ2-1; 9 bases are a match to TRBD2. CDR1 is LGHNA and CDR2 is YSLEER in the germline V gene. Germline trimming cut 0 bases from V and 2 bases from J; bases unmatched to any gene: 8. CDR3 length: 18 amino acids. CDR3 residues: CASSQELAGREAYNEQFF. DNA for the CDR3: TGCGCCAGCAGCCAAGAGCTAGCGGGAAGGGAAGCCTACAATGAGCAGTTCTTC.

The table lists this clonotype with many counts. This rearrangement joins TRBV30 to TRBJ1-4, with unresolved D. Trimming shortened V by 3 bases and J by 2 bases, and 10 bases separated the two germline ends. The CDR3 loop spans 14 amino acids. Per the germline V gene, CDR1 is GTSNPN and CDR2 is SVGIG (reference sequence). CDR3 sequence: CAWRTRVTNEKLFF. The CDR3 DNA reads as TGTGCCTGGAGGACCCGGGTTACTAATGAAAAACTGTTTTTT.

The table lists this clonotype with a few counts. The chain has TRBV20-1 and TRBJ1-2; weak D call: TRBD1 (5 bases). This CDR3 spans 13 amino acids. In germline, CDR1 is DFQATT, CDR2 SNEGSKA (reference sequence). Deletions cut 3 bases from V and 3 bases from J, with 11 bases between. This chain's CDR3 is CSARGTDYYGYTF. The CDR3 nucleotides read TGCAGTGCTAGGGGGACCGATTACTATGGCTACACCTTC.

As to this clonotype: A read error may be the cause here, since a much bigger clone is one base away. The chain joins TRBV28 to TRBJ1-2, with D perhaps matching TRBD1 (5 bases). The length of the CDR3 is 13 residues. CDR1 MDHEN and CDR2 SYDVKM come from the germline V gene. CDR3 sequence (DNA): TGTGCCATTTCACTCAGGGCCAACTCTGGCTACACCTTC. Amino acid sequence: CAISLRANSGYTF.

Many counts were recorded for this clonotype. The chain is built from TRBV6-2 or TRBV6-3 and TRBJ2-3; D is unresolved. V was shortened by 5 bases and J by 4 bases, with 19 bases between the two germline ends. The CDR3 consists of 16 residues. Germline CDR1 and CDR2: MNHEY and SVGEGT. In DNA form, the CDR3 reads TGTGCCAGCAGTCCCCCACCCGGTGGCGGCGCAGATACGCAGTATTTT. It translates to CASSPPPGGGADTQYF.

The table lists this clonotype with many counts. J is TRBJ2-7 and V is TRBV2, with D possibly TRBD2 on 6 matching bases. The CDR3 consists of 16 residues. CDR1 and CDR2 (germline): SNHLY, FYNNEI. Trimming removed 5 bases from V and 1 base from J, with 18 bases in between. DNA for the CDR3: TGTGCCAGCAGTCCCTTTAGCGGAGCGGTTTCCTACGAGCAGTACTTC. This codes for CASSPFSGAVSYEQYF. Supplemented by reference TRBV2 and TRBJ2-7, the full variable domain reads EPEVTQTPSHQVTQMGQEVILRCVPISNHLYFYWYRQILGQKVEFLVSFYNNEISEKSEIFDDQFSVERPDGSNFTLKIRSTKLEDSAMYFCASSPFSGAVSYEQYFGPGTRLTVT.

This clonotype was picked up many times. The chain uses TRBV30 and TRBJ2-5, with D unclear. CDR3 length: 13 residues. V was cut by 4 bases and J by 2 bases, with 11 bases left in between. Germline V gene sequence: CDR1 GTSNPN, CDR2 SVGIG (reference sequence). The CDR3 DNA reads as TGTGCCTGGACACCCCAGGAGCAAGAGACCCAGTACTTC. Encoded protein: CAWTPQEQETQYF. Supplemented by reference TRBV30 and TRBJ2-5, the full variable domain reads SQTIHQWPATLVQPVGSPLSLECTVEGTSNPNLYWYRQAAGRGLQLLFYSVGIGQISSEVPQNLSASRPQDRQFILSSKKLLLSDSGFYLCAWTPQEQETQYFGPGTRLLVL.

This clonotype turned up a few times. V and J are TRBV27 and TRBJ1-2, with D possibly TRBD1 on 6 matching bases. Germline CDR1 MNHEY, CDR2 SMNVEV (reference sequence). The CDR3 sequence is 15 residues long. Trimming stripped 4 bases from V and 4 bases from J, with 16 bases between. The DNA for the CDR3 is TGTGCCAGCAGTTCCCACTCGACAGGCCTCTATGGCTACACCTTC. Amino acid sequence: CASSSHSTGLYGYTF.

This clonotype was recorded many times. This rearrangement joins TRBV7-9 to TRBJ2-1; weak D call: TRBD2 (5 bases). There are 14 residues in the CDR3. Germline lookup yields CDR1 SEHNR and CDR2 FQNEAQ (reference sequence). Deletions cut 7 bases from V and 7 bases from J, with 17 bases between. The CDR3 here is CASNPVGRVNEQFF. CDR3 in DNA: TGTGCCAGCAACCCGGTTGGGCGGGTAAATGAGCAGTTCTTC.

This clonotype appeared many times. The chain has TRBV3-1 and TRBJ2-7; tentatively, D is TRBD1 (6 bases). This CDR3 region has 15 residues. Germline CDR1 reads LGHDT; CDR2 reads YNNKEL (reference sequence). V lost 0 bases to trimming and J lost 6 bases, with 15 bases between them. For the CDR3, the DNA is TGTGCCAGCAGCCAAGAGTTGCTCCTAGGGGGCGAGCAGTACTTC. Its translation is CASSQELLLGGEQYF.

This clonotype has just a few counts. A much larger clone differs by one base, so this may be a read error. V usage is TRBV2 and J usage is TRBJ1-1; D call uncertain. CDR1 is SNHLY and CDR2 is FYNNEI in the germline V gene. This CDR3 is built from 15 residues. Deletions cut 7 bases from V and 0 bases from J, with 15 bases between. CDR3 sequence: CASNRNIGMNTEAFF. The CDR3 DNA reads TGTGCCAGCAACCGGAACATCGGAATGAACACTGAAGCTTTCTTT.

This clonotype was seen repeatedly, ten times or more. The V gene is TRBV9, the J gene TRBJ1-1, with 8 bases lining up with TRBD1. Germline CDR1 reads SGDLS; CDR2 reads YYNGEE. The CDR3 spans 17 residues. Trimming at V came to 3 bases and at J to 5 bases, leaving 15 bases not matched to a gene. CDR3 nucleotides: TGTGCCAGCAGCGCGAGAGGGAGTGGGACAGGATGGACTGAAGCTTTCTTT. This codes for CASSARGSGTGWTEAFF.

This clonotype showed up many times. The chain combines TRBV7-8 with TRBJ2-3; 10 nucleotides match TRBD1. This CDR3 is built from 14 residues. J gave up 5 bases and V 2 bases, and 1 base lay outside the gene matches. The germline V gene has CDR1 SGHVS and CDR2 FQNEAQ. The DNA for the CDR3 is TGTGCCAGCAGCTTATGGGACAGGGGAGATACGCAGTATTTT. Its protein is CASSLWDRGDTQYF.

This clonotype occurred many times. V gene TRBV12-3 or TRBV12-4 combines with J gene TRBJ2-3; D is unclear. The CDR3 totals 14 residues. Trimming took off 3 bases at V and 2 bases at J, with 9 bases between the two ends. The CDR3 DNA follows: TGTGCCAGCAGTTTTAGGGCCGACACAGATACGCAGTATTTT. It encodes CASSFRADTDTQYF.

This clonotype was counted many times. The rearrangement joins TRBV2 to TRBJ2-2, with TRBD2 identical over 10 bases. V trimming: 4 bases; J trimming: 3 bases; junction bases outside the gene matches: 5. The CDR3 length is 16 residues. Germline-derived CDR1 and CDR2 are SNHLY and FYNNEI. CDR3 residues: CASSVLAGEDTGELFF. The CDR3 region has the DNA TGTGCCAGCAGTGTCCTAGCGGGAGAGGACACCGGGGAGCTGTTTTTT.

This clonotype was detected many times. V is TRBV11-3 and J is TRBJ2-3, with a possible D match to TRBD1 (6 bases). The CDR3 is made up of 16 amino acids. Germline CDR1 SGHNT, CDR2 YENEEA. The V and J ends lost 1 base and 2 bases respectively, with 13 bases between them. The CDR3 is CASSLGLDSLTDTQYF. The CDR3 region has the DNA TGTGCCAGCAGCTTAGGGCTGGACAGTCTCACAGATACGCAGTATTTT.

The gene calls are TRBV29-1 and TRBJ1-5; no definite D call. This CDR3 is 19 amino acids long. Germline-derived CDR1 and CDR2 are SQVTM and ANQGSEA. V was clipped by 3 bases and J by 5 bases, with 29 bases between them. The CDR3 DNA reads as TGCAGCGTTGACCCCCCCCGGCTTTTACTCGGACTCGGGGATCAGCCCCAGCATTTT. The encoded protein is CSVDPPRLLLGLGDQPQHF.

Many counts were recorded for this clonotype. The J gene is TRBJ1-6, the V gene TRBV18, with D hard to call. The CDR3 spans 15 residues. The V end was cut by 2 bases, the J end by 9 bases, with 14 bases between. CDR1 is KGHSH, CDR2 LQKENI, per germline. The CDR3 nucleotides read TGTGCCAGCTCACCAGACACAACCCTCACTTCACCCCTCCACTTT. Amino acid sequence: CASSPDTTLTSPLHF.

DNA for the CDR3: TGCAGTGCTAGAGATCTCGGAGGGAACAGCACAGATACGCAGTATTTT. It encodes CSARDLGGNSTDTQYF. The gene calls are TRBV20-1 and TRBJ2-3, with D possibly TRBD2 on 6 matching bases. The CDR3 has 16 amino acids. V was cut by 0 bases and J by 0 bases, with 13 bases left in between. The germline V gene encodes CDR1 DFQATT and CDR2 SNEGSKA (reference sequence).

For this clonotype: Being one base from a much bigger clone, this may be a read error. The V and J genes are TRBV15 and TRBJ1-3, with D possibly being TRBD1 (5 bases). The CDR3 is 15 amino acids. The germline CDR1 and CDR2 sequences are LNHNV and YYDKDF (reference sequence). CDR3 loop: CATSREGESGNSIYF. DNA for the CDR3: TGTGCCACCAGCAGAGAGGGGGAATCCGGAAACTCCATATATTTT.